The present T cell receptor (beta chain) was sequenced within a study of cytomegalovirus exposure and HLA in healthy donors. At the level of the study: T cells numbering about 179 million yielded approximately 100 million unique TCR beta sequences in an earlier analysis. General study findings and limits: An analysis done earlier found most TCR beta V segments productive about 87% or about 30% of the time. Reports indicated that the classifier achieved high specificity and sensitivity in diagnosing cytomegalovirus status.

For this clone: As yet, its antigen is unknown.

Trimming removed 5 bases from V and 1 base from J; junction bases left unmatched: 5. From germline, CDR1 is GTSNPN and CDR2 SVGIG (reference sequence). The CDR3 contains 14 residues. The PCR ran on 60 Vbeta and 13 Jbeta primers. Study processing details: About 10 million of 70 million to 80 million unique TCR beta chains were shared, per a later count. Measured with immunoSEQ multiplex PCR; TCRdb has only the in-frame clones, and not every one. The D gene and trimming were derived from the DNA, and the V and J assignments and clone size from that table. Among approximately 170,000 clones, 85% were seen once, and the ten largest hold 1%.

The sample was PBMCs. This clonotype was obtained from a boy aged 2-15 years in good health and CMV-seronegative. V is TRBV30 and J is TRBJ1-1, with 9 bases aligning to TRBD1. CDR3 protein: CAWHRGRWNTEAFF. CDR3 bases: TGTGCCTGGCACAGGGGGCGGTGGAACACTGAAGCTTTCTTT.